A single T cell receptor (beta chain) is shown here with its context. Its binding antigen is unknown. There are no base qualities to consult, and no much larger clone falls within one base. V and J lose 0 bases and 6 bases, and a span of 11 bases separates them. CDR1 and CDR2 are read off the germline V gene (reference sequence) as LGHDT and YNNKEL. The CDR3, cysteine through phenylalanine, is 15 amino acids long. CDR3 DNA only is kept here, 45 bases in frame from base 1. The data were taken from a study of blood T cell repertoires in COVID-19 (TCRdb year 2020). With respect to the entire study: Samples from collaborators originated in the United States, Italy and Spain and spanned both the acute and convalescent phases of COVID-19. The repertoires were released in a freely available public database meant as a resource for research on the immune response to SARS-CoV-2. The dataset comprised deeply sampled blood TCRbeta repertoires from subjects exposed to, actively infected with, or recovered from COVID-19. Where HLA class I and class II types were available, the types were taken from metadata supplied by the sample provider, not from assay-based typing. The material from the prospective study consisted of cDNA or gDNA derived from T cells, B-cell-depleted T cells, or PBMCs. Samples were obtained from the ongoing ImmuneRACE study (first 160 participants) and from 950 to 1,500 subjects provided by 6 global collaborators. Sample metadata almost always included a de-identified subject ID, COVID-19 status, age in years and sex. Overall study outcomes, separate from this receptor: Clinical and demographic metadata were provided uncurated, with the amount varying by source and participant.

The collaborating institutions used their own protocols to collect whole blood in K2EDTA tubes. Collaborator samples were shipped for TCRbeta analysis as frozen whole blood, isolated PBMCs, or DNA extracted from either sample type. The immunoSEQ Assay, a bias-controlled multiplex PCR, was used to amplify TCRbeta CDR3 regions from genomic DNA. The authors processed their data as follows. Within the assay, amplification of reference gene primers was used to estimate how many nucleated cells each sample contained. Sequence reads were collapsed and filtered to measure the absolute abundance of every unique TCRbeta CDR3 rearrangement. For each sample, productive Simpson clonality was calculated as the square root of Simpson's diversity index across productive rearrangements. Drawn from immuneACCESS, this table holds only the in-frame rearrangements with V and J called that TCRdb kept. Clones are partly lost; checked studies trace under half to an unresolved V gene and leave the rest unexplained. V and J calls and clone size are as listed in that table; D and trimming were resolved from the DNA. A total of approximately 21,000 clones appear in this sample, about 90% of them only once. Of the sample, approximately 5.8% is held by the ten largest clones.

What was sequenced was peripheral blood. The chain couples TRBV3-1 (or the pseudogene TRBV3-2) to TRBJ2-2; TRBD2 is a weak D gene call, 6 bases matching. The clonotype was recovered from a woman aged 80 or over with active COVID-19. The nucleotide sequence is TGTGCCAGCAGCCAAGACGCGGGGCGCCCCGGGGAGCTGTTTTTT. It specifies CASSQDAGRPGELFF.